A selection of T cell receptor beta chains follows, all from one sample in a study of response to subunit inactivated influenza vaccine. Each CDR3 protein gets one entry after TCRdb re-called the RT-PCR reads with MiXCR. Of 500,000 to 600,000 distinct CDR3 sequences detected, roughly 10% appear once; the ten largest clones hold approximately 10%. These same data were also listed under a study on T cells expressing NK-cell markers.

The sequences come from PBMCs from blood, collected on the day of vaccination. All receptors derive from a man aged 50-59 years who received an inactivated influenza vaccine. CDR3s include the opening cysteine and the closing phenylalanine or tryptophan. Each record gives: V gene, J gene, clone size, D gene, CDR3 DNA, CDR3 protein. A D gene is named only where the DNA matches it firmly. The listing skips clone size in some rows; elsewhere it reads once, few, many or a size class.

>TRBV4-2|TRBJ2-3|NA|TRBD2
TGTGCCAGCAGCCAAGATGATCAGCGGGGGCCGGGGTTAGATACGCAGTATTTT
CASSQDDQRGPGLDTQYF
>TRBV2|TRBJ1-5|many|TRBD1
TGTGCCAGCAGCGGGACAGGGGGTCAGCCCCAGCATTTT
CASSGTGGQPQHF
>TRBV12-3/TRBV12-4|TRBJ2-1|many|TRBD1
TGTGCCAGCAGTTTAGCCGGACAGGGGGCAAATGAGCAGTTCTTC
CASSLAGQGANEQFF
>TRBV6-2/TRBV6-3|TRBJ1-5|many|NA
TGTGCCAGCAGTTACCGGGACCGTACCTATAGCAATCAGCCCCAGCATTTT
CASSYRDRTYSNQPQHF
>TRBV2|TRBJ2-5|many|TRBD1
TGTGCCAGCAACCTCGGGACAGCCCGAGAGACCCAGTACTTC
CASNLGTARETQYF
>TRBV12-3/TRBV12-4|TRBJ2-6|NA|NA
TGTGCCAGCAGAGCTCGCGGGACCTTGTTTTCTGGGGCCAACGTCCTGACTTTC
CASRARGTLFSGANVLTF
>TRBV5-5|TRBJ2-1|NA|NA
TGTGCCAGCAGGCCCGTCTTAAGCTCCTACAATGAGCAGTTCTTC
CASRPVLSSYNEQFF
>TRBV6-2/TRBV6-3|TRBJ2-4|few|NA
TGTGCCAGCAGTTCCGGGACGGGGCTAGCCAAAAACATTCAGTACTTC
CASSSGTGLAKNIQYF
>TRBV4-1|TRBJ2-3|few|TRBD1
TGCGCCAGCAGCCAAGAGGACAGGGGGCTGGCAGATACGCAGTATTTT
CASSQEDRGLADTQYF
>TRBV3-1|TRBJ1-6|NA|TRBD1
TGTGCCAGCAGCCAATGGGACAGCCTTAATTCACCCCTCCACTTT
CASSQWDSLNSPLHF
>TRBV6-2/TRBV6-3|TRBJ2-3|NA|TRBD2
TGTGCCAGCAGTTACGGGCGGGGGGGCCTCGTAGATACGCAGTATTTT
CASSYGRGGLVDTQYF
>TRBV7-9|TRBJ1-1|NA|NA
TGTGCCAGCAGCTTAGAAACTGAAGCTTTCTTT
CASSLETEAFF
>TRBV7-9|TRBJ2-3|few|TRBD1
TGTGCCAGCAGGATGACAGGGTCGGATACGCAGTATTTT
CASRMTGSDTQYF
>TRBV11-2|TRBJ1-1|NA|NA
TGTGCCAGCAGCTTCCCCGGGACGCTGAACACTGAAGCTTTCTTT
CASSFPGTLNTEAFF
>TRBV7-2|TRBJ2-1|many|TRBD2
TGTGCCAGCAGCTTAGTACTACTAGCGCTCTCCTACAATGAGCAGTTCTTC
CASSLVLLALSYNEQFF
>TRBV12-3/TRBV12-4|TRBJ2-1|NA|NA
TGTGCCAGCAGTTTTCCAGCGTTAATCGTCAATGAGCAGTTCTTC
CASSFPALIVNEQFF
>TRBV14|TRBJ2-3|many|NA
TGTGCCAGCAGCCAAGTTGGGGATACGCAGTATTTT
CASSQVGDTQYF
>TRBV7-2|TRBJ2-1|NA|NA
TGTGCCAGCAGCTTAACCTGGGACTTGAGTTGGAACAATGAGCAGTTCTTC
CASSLTWDLSWNNEQFF
>TRBV12-3/TRBV12-4|TRBJ2-1|few|TRBD2
TGTGCCAGCACCCGGACTAGCGGGGGATTCAATGAGCAGTTCTTC
CASTRTSGGFNEQFF
>TRBV12-3/TRBV12-4|TRBJ1-1|few|NA
TGTGCCAGCAGTTTGGGCCGGGGATTTATGAACACTGAAGCTTTCTTT
CASSLGRGFMNTEAFF
>TRBV9|TRBJ2-2|NA|NA
TGTGCCAGCAGTGAGGGGGGGGCCGCGAACACCGGGGAGCTGTTTTTT
CASSEGGAANTGELFF
>TRBV6-2/TRBV6-3|TRBJ2-7|few|NA
TGTGCCTGCCGTCGGAGGGACTGGGGGTACGAGCAGTACTTC
CACRRRDWGYEQYF
>TRBV29-1|TRBJ2-3|few|TRBD2
TGCAGCGTTAGCGGGAGGCACACAGATACGCAGTATTTT
CSVSGRHTDTQYF
>TRBV4-1|TRBJ2-7|NA|TRBD1
TGCGCCAGCAGCCAGGAAATGCTTCACAGGGGACACGAGCAGTACTTC
CASSQEMLHRGHEQYF
>TRBV5-6|TRBJ2-2|NA|TRBD2
TGTGCCAGCAGCTTGCTGACCAGCGGGATGCCCGGGGAGCTGTTTTTT
CASSLLTSGMPGELFF
>TRBV5-1|TRBJ2-1|NA|TRBD2
TGCGCCAGCAGCTTGCGGGGGGTAGACAATGAGCAGTTCTTC
CASSLRGVDNEQFF
>TRBV2|TRBJ2-7|few|NA
TGTGCCGGAAGCAAGGCCGGGGTAAAGGCCGAGCAGTACTTC
CAGSKAGVKAEQYF
>TRBV5-1|TRBJ2-7|few|TRBD1
TGCGCCAGCAGCCCGGGACAGGCGTGGGACGAGCAGTACTTC
CASSPGQAWDEQYF
>TRBV18|TRBJ2-7|NA|NA
TGTGCCAGCTCACCATCGCAGGGTGAATACGAGCAGTACTTC
CASSPSQGEYEQYF
>TRBV28|TRBJ2-5|few|NA
TGTGCCAGCAGTTTGGGCCGGGATTTCCAAGAGACCCAGTACTTC
CASSLGRDFQETQYF
>TRBV12-3/TRBV12-4|TRBJ1-6|NA|NA
TGTGCCAGCAAGTCCGGAAATTCACCCCTCCACTTT
CASKSGNSPLHF
>TRBV29-1|TRBJ2-5|NA|NA
TGCAGCGTTGAGTTTAGACTACAACAAGAGACCCAGTACTTC
CSVEFRLQQETQYF
>TRBV5-5|TRBJ2-5|NA|NA
TGTGCCAGCAGCTTACTCTACGGGGGAGAGACCCAGTACTTC
CASSLLYGGETQYF
>TRBV3-1|TRBJ1-4|many|NA
TGTGCCAGCAGCCAAGGAGTTGCAACTAATGAAAAACTGTTTTTT
CASSQGVATNEKLFF
>TRBV20-1|TRBJ2-5|NA|NA
TGCAGTGCTAGAAGGACAGCGAAAGAGACCCAGTACTTC
CSARRTAKETQYF
>TRBV5-1|TRBJ2-1|many|TRBD1
TGTGCCAGCAGCTTGGAAGGACAGGGCTACAATGAGCAGTTCTTC
CASSLEGQGYNEQFF
>TRBV7-6|TRBJ2-7|NA|NA
TGTGCCAGCAGCTCTCGGGACATCTACGAGCAGTACTTC
CASSSRDIYEQYF
>TRBV5-6|TRBJ1-1|few|NA
TGTGCCAGCAGCTTTGGGGCAGAGACTGAAGCTTTCTTT
CASSFGAETEAFF